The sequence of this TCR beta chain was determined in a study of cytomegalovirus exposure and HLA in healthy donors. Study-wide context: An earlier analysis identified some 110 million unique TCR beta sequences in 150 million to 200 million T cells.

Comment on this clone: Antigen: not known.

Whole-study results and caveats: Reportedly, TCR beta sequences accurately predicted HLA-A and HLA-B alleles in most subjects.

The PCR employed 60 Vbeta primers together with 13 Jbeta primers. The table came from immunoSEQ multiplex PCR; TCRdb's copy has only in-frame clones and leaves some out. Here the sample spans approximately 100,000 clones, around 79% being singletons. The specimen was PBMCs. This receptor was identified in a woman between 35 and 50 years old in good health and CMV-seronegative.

The CDR3 DNA reads TGCGCCAGCAGCCTTCATTTTATTTCCGAATTAACAGGGAAGAACACTGAAGCTTTCTTT. Translated, it gives CASSLHFISELTGKNTEAFF. The J gene is TRBJ1-1, the V gene TRBV4-1; D is possibly TRBD1 (6 bases). Germline V gene lookup returns CDR1 MGHRA and CDR2 YSYEKL. This CDR3 comprises 20 residues. V dropped 4 bases and J dropped 1 base, with 28 bases sitting between them.